This T cell receptor beta chain derives from a study of cytomegalovirus exposure and HLA in healthy donors. Study findings and constraints: Analyses of presence and absence presupposed an approximately uniform sequencing depth across donors. An analysis that came later showed most CMV-associated TCR beta chains appearing HLA-restricted.

The CDR3 covers 16 residues. After removal of 0 bases from V and 1 base from J, the junction contained 3 bases not matched to a gene. Germline CDR1 is GTSNPN and CDR2 is SVGIG (reference sequence). The PCR employed 60 Vbeta primers together with 13 Jbeta primers. Under the authors' procedure: In a later analysis, of tens of millions of unique beta chains, roughly 11 million appeared in at least two donors. Libraries were prepared by immunoSEQ multiplex PCR; TCRdb keeps only in-frame clonotypes and omits some of them. The V and J calls and clone size were taken over from that table, and D and trimming were inferred from the DNA. The top ten clones hold roughly 2% of a sample with roughly 150,000 clones, more than 70% of them seen once. For this clone: Its antigen is unidentified.

The chain has TRBV30 and TRBJ2-2; 9 bases align to TRBD2. The specimen was PBMCs. The TCR originated in a woman between 40 and 55 years old in good health and CMV-seronegative. CDR3 amino acids: CAWSVGTSLNTGELFF. The DNA of the CDR3 is TGTGCCTGGAGTGTGGGGACTAGCCTGAACACCGGGGAGCTGTTTTTT. Supplemented by reference TRBV30 and TRBJ2-2, the full variable domain reads SQTIHQWPATLVQPVGSPLSLECTVEGTSNPNLYWYRQAAGRGLQLLFYSVGIGQISSEVPQNLSASRPQDRQFILSSKKLLLSDSGFYLCAWSVGTSLNTGELFFGEGSRLTVL.